Shown below are 6 T cell receptor beta chains from a single sample sequenced in a study of blood T cell repertoires in COVID-19. Profiling relied on immunoSEQ multiplex PCR, and the TCRdb table lists in-frame clones only, not all of them. In the table there are around 300,000 clones, over 75% of which are singletons. Sequencing was done on a sample of peripheral blood. These TCRs come from a human donor in a cohort sampled during active COVID-19.

J is TRBJ1-3 and V is TRBV15, with D perhaps matching TRBD1 (6 bases). V was shortened by 3 bases and J by 0 bases, with 15 bases between the two germline ends. The CDR3 extends over 17 amino acids. The germline gives CDR1 LNHNV, CDR2 YYDKDF (reference sequence). The CDR3 region is CATSSWTELNSGNTIYF. In DNA, the CDR3 is TGTGCCACCAGCAGCTGGACAGAACTTAACTCTGGAAACACCATATATTTT.

This chain connects TRBV6-5 to TRBJ1-2; 8 bases fit TRBD1. The CDR3 totals 15 residues. From germline, CDR1 is MNHEY and CDR2 SVGAGI. With V trimmed by 8 bases and J by 6 bases, 14 bases remained unmatched. The chain's CDR3 is CASLLYTGGSDGYTF. The DNA of the CDR3 is TGTGCCAGCCTACTCTACACAGGGGGATCAGATGGCTACACCTTC.

The chain couples TRBV7-9 to TRBJ2-2; TRBD1 matches at 8 bases. CDR3 length: 14 amino acids. The germline CDR1 and CDR2 sequences are SEHNR and FQNEAQ (reference sequence). Trimming at V came to 6 bases and at J to 0 bases, leaving 0 bases not matched to a gene. The CDR3 DNA sequence: TGTGCCAGCAGGACAGGGGCGAACACCGGGGAGCTGTTTTTT. Translating it yields CASRTGANTGELFF. The full variable domain, in which reference TRBV7-9 and TRBJ2-2 provide the parts outside the CDR3, is DTGVSQNPRHKITKRGQNVTFRCDPISEHNRLYWYRQTLGQGPEFLTYFQNEAQLEKSRLLSDRFSAERPKGSFSTLEIQRTEQGDSAMYLCASRTGANTGELFFGEGSRLTVL.

The rearrangement links TRBV12-3 or TRBV12-4 to TRBJ2-3, with D unresolved. The CDR3 consists of 12 residues. Trimming stripped 2 bases from V and 5 bases from J, with 5 bases between. Here the CDR3 reads CASSLFGDTQYF. For the CDR3, the DNA is TGTGCCAGCAGTTTATTCGGAGATACGCAGTATTTT.

This chain connects TRBV5-1 to TRBJ1-6; D not certain. V dropped 2 bases and J dropped 0 bases, with 9 bases sitting between them. This CDR3 is 16 amino acids long. Germline lookup yields CDR1 SGHRS and CDR2 YFSETQ. The DNA of the CDR3 is TGCGCCAGCAGCTTCGTTGAGAGCTCCTATAATTCACCCCTCCACTTT. It is translated as CASSFVESSYNSPLHF.

V gene TRBV4-1 combines with J gene TRBJ2-1; 12 bases match TRBD2. CDR3 size: 16 residues. The J segment lost 4 bases and the V segment lost 5 bases, leaving 6 bases of the junction unmatched. CDR1 MGHRA and CDR2 YSYEKL come from the germline V gene. The CDR3 here is CASSKTSGGPYNEQFF. The CDR3 coding sequence is TGCGCCAGCAGCAAGACTAGCGGGGGACCATACAATGAGCAGTTCTTC.